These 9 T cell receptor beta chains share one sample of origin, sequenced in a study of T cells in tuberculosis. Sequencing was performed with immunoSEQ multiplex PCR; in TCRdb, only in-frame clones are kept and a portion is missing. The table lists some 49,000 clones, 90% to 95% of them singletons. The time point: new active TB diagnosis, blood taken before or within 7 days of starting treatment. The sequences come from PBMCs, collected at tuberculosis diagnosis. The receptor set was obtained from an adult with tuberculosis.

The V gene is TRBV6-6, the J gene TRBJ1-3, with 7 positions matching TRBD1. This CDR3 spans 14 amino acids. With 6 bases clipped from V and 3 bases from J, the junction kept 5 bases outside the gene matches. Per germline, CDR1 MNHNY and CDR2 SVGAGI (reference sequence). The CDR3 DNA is TGTGCCAGCAGCCCAGGACAGGATGGAAACACCATATATTTT. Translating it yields CASSPGQDGNTIYF.

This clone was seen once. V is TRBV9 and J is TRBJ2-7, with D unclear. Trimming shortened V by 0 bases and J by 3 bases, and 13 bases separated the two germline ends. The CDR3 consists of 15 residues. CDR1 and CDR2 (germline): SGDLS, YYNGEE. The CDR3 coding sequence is TGTGCCAGCAGCGTAGGTCCAGGATCCATCTACGAGCAGTACTTC. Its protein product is CASSVGPGSIYEQYF.

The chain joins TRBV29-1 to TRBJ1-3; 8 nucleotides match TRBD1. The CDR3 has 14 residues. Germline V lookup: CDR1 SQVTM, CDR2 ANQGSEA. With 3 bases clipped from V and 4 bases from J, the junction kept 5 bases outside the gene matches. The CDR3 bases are TGCAGCGTTGATCGGACAGGGTCCGGAAACACCATATATTTT. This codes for CSVDRTGSGNTIYF. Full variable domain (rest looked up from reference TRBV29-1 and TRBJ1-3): SAVISQKPSRDICQRGTSLTIQCQVDSQVTMMFWYRQQPGQSLTLIATANQGSEATYESGFVIDKFPISRPNLTFSTLTVSNMSPEDSSIYLCSVDRTGSGNTIYFGEGSWLTVV.

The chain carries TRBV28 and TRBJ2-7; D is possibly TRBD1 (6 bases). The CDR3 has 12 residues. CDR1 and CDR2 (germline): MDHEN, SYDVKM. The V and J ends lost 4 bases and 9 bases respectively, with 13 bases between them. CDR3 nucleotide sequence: TGTGCCAGCAGTTCACAGGGTATCGCGCAGTACTTC. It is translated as CASSSQGIAQYF.

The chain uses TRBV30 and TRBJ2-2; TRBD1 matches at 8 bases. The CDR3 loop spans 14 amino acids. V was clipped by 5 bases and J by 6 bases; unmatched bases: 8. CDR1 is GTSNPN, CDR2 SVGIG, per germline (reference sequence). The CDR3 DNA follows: TGTGCCTGGGGAAGGACAGGGTACCCCGGGGAGCTGTTTTTT. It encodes CAWGRTGYPGELFF.

CDR3 sequence reads: CASSLAGGRGTEAFF. The CDR3, as DNA: TGTGCCAGCAGCTTAGCGGGAGGCAGAGGGACTGAAGCTTTCTTT. The genes are TRBV11-2 and TRBJ1-1, with no clear D. Between the trimmed V and J ends, which lost 1 base and 5 bases, there was a span of 14 bases. The germline V gene has CDR1 SGHAT and CDR2 FQNNGV. The CDR3 covers 15 residues.

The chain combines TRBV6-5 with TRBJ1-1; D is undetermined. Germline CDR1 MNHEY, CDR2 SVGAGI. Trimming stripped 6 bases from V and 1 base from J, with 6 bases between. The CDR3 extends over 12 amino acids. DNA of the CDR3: TGTGCCAGCAGACACACGAACACTGAAGCTTTCTTT. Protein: CASRHTNTEAFF.

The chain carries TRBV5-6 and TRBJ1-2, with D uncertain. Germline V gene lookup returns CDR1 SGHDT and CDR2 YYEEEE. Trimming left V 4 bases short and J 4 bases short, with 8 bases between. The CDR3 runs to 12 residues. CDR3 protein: CASSPEGYGYTF. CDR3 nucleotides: TGTGCCAGCAGCCCCGAGGGCTATGGCTACACCTTC.

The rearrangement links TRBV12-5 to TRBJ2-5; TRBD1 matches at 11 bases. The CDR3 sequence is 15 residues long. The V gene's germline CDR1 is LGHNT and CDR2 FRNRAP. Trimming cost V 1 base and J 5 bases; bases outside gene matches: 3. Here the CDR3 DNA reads TGTGCTAGTGGTTTGGGGACAGGGGGCGGGGAGACCCAGTACTTC. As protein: CASGLGTGGGETQYF.